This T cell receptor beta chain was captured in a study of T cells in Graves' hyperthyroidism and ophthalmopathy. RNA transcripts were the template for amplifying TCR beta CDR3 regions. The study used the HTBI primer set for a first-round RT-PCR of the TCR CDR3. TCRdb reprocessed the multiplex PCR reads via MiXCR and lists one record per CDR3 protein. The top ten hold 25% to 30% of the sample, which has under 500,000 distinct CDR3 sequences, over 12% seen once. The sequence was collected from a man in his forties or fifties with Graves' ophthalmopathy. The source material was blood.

The CDR3 reads CASSQRLGDEPQHF. In nucleotides, the CDR3 is TGTGCCAGCAGCCAACGCCTGGGAGATGAGCCCCAGCATTTT. The rearrangement joins TRBV2 to TRBJ1-5; no clear D. The V end was cut by 6 bases, the J end by 8 bases, with 17 bases between. Germline V CDR1 and CDR2: SNHLY, FYNNEI. The CDR3 is 14 amino acids. The whole variable domain, remainder taken from reference TRBV2 and TRBJ1-5, is EPEVTQTPSHQVTQMGQEVILRCVPISNHLYFYWYRQILGQKVEFLVSFYNNEISEKSEIFDDQFSVERPDGSNFTLKIRSTKLEDSAMYFCASSQRLGDEPQHFGDGTRLSIL.